The clone carrying this T cell receptor beta chain has just one count. Its matching antigen is unknown. Autoimmune disease history or systemic immunosuppression excluded patients. This record comes from a study of OX40 agonist ivuxolimab in advanced cancers. Whole-study context: The diagnoses of dose-escalation patients were hepatocellular carcinoma, melanoma, renal cell or head and neck cancer. Therapy given before enrollment (anti-PD-1, anti-PD-L1 or anti-CTLA-4) was allowed, and over 35% had some.

CDR3 length: 16 amino acids. Germline V gene data show CDR1 as SGHTA and CDR2 as FQGTGA. V was clipped by 0 bases and J by 4 bases; unmatched bases: 4. The protocol was immunoSEQ multiplex PCR, while the TCRdb copy is restricted to in-frame clones and leaves out a portion. The profile shows under 65,000 clones, roughly four fifths of them singletons. Whole-study findings and limits: Among the lowest peripheral clonal expansion occurred in 0.1-3.0 mg/kg partial responders.

The V gene is TRBV7-3, the J gene TRBJ2-2; 8 nucleotides line up with TRBD2. The sequenced sample was CD4+ or CD8+ T cells sorted from blood, obtained in a trial of the OX40 agonist ivuxolimab. The clonotype was recovered from an adult with an advanced solid tumor such as melanoma, head and neck, liver or kidney cancer. CDR3: CASSLTLTSVTGELFF. The CDR3 coding sequence is TGTGCCAGCAGCTTAACCCTGACTAGCGTCACCGGGGAGCTGTTTTTT.